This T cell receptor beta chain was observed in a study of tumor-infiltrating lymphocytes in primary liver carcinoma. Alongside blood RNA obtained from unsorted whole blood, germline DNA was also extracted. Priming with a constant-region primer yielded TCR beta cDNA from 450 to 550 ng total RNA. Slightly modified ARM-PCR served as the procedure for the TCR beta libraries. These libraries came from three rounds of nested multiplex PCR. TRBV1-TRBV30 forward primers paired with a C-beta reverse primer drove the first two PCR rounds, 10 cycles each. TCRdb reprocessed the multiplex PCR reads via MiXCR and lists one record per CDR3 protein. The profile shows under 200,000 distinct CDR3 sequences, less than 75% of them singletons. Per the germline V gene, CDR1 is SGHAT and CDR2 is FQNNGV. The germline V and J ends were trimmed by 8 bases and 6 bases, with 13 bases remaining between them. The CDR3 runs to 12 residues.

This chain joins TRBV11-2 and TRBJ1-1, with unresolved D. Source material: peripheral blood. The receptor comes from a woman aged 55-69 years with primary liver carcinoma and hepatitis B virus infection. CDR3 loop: CASCSGLAEAFF. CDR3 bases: TGTGCCAGCTGCTCAGGCCTGGCTGAAGCTTTCTTT. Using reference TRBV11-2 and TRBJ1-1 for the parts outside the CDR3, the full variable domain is EAGVAQSPRYKIIEKRQSVAFWCNPISGHATLYWYQQILGQGPKLLIQFQNNGVVDDSQLPKDRFSAERLKGVDSTLKIQPAKLEDSAVYLCASCSGLAEAFFGQGTRLTVV.